This is a list of T cell receptor beta chains from one sample in a study of blood T cell repertoires in COVID-19. TCRdb keeps only in-frame clones here, not all; method: immunoSEQ multiplex PCR. This sample has under 200,000 clones; roughly 85% occur once, and the top ten carry nearly 8.5%. Material: peripheral blood. The receptor set was obtained from a man in his fifties or sixties with acute or convalescent COVID-19. CDR3s include the opening cysteine and the closing phenylalanine or tryptophan. The D gene is left open where the match is weak. Clone size, where shown, is once, few, many, or a class for clones that have expanded.

clone_size: .
j_call: TRBJ2-3
d_call: .
v_call: TRBV11-2
cdr3_aa: CASSLIRADTQYF
cdr3_nt: TGTGCCAGCAGCTTAATACGGGCAGATACGCAGTATTTT

clone_size: few
j_call: TRBJ2-1
d_call: .
v_call: TRBV5-5
cdr3_aa: CASSLDSLGQFF
cdr3_nt: TGTGCCAGCAGCCTCGACTCGCTCGGGCAGTTCTTC

clone_size: .
j_call: TRBJ2-2
d_call: .
v_call: TRBV4-1
cdr3_aa: CASSQDRVGGTGELFF
cdr3_nt: TGCGCCAGCAGCCAAGATAGGGTAGGGGGAACCGGGGAGCTGTTTTTT

clone_size: .
j_call: TRBJ1-1
d_call: .
v_call: TRBV19
cdr3_aa: CASSIQGNTEAFF
cdr3_nt: TGTGCCAGTAGCATACAGGGTAATACTGAAGCTTTCTTT

clone_size: once
j_call: TRBJ2-1
d_call: .
v_call: TRBV10-1
cdr3_aa: CASSESASAYYNEQFF
cdr3_nt: TGCGCCAGCAGTGAGTCTGCTAGCGCATACTACAATGAGCAGTTCTTC

clone_size: many
j_call: TRBJ2-1
d_call: TRBD2
v_call: TRBV24-1
cdr3_aa: CATSDPAGGGSNEQFF
cdr3_nt: TGTGCCACCAGTGATCCAGCGGGAGGGGGGTCGAATGAGCAGTTCTTC

clone_size: .
j_call: TRBJ1-2
d_call: TRBD1
v_call: TRBV27
cdr3_aa: CASSLSGDRDYGYTF
cdr3_nt: TGTGCCAGCAGTTTATCCGGGGACAGGGACTATGGCTACACCTTC

clone_size: .
j_call: TRBJ2-7
d_call: .
v_call: TRBV29-1
cdr3_aa: CSVVEHEQYF
cdr3_nt: TGCAGCGTTGTGGAGCACGAGCAGTACTTC

clone_size: .
j_call: TRBJ1-3
d_call: .
v_call: TRBV7-2
cdr3_aa: CASSLGRRGGNTIYF
cdr3_nt: TGTGCCAGCAGCTTAGGCAGAAGAGGTGGAAACACCATATATTTT

clone_size: .
j_call: TRBJ1-1
d_call: .
v_call: TRBV19
cdr3_aa: CASSNRVRDTEAFF
cdr3_nt: TGTGCCAGTAGTAACAGGGTACGGGACACTGAAGCTTTCTTT

clone_size: .
j_call: TRBJ2-7
d_call: .
v_call: TRBV28
cdr3_aa: CAPLQGQSYEQYF
cdr3_nt: TGTGCCCCGCTTCAGGGTCAGAGCTACGAGCAGTACTTC

clone_size: .
j_call: TRBJ1-6
d_call: .
v_call: TRBV7-3
cdr3_aa: CASSAQGGANSPLHF
cdr3_nt: TGTGCCAGCAGCGCCCAGGGAGGGGCAAATTCACCCCTCCACTTT

clone_size: .
j_call: TRBJ2-1
d_call: .
v_call: TRBV11-3
cdr3_aa: CASSLGQGVGEQFF
cdr3_nt: TGTGCCAGCAGCTTGGGTCAAGGGGTGGGTGAGCAGTTCTTC

clone_size: once
j_call: TRBJ1-1
d_call: .
v_call: TRBV10-2
cdr3_aa: CASSESYSGTEAFF
cdr3_nt: TGCGCCAGCAGTGAGTCGTACTCAGGCACTGAAGCTTTCTTT

clone_size: .
j_call: TRBJ1-1
d_call: TRBD1
v_call: TRBV28
cdr3_aa: CASGVEQGARRTTEAFF
cdr3_nt: TGTGCCAGCGGCGTGGAACAGGGGGCCCGCCGGACCACTGAAGCTTTCTTT

clone_size: once
j_call: TRBJ2-5
d_call: TRBD2
v_call: TRBV5-1
cdr3_aa: CASSLGASGQETQYF
cdr3_nt: TGCGCCAGCAGCTTGGGGGCTAGCGGTCAAGAGACCCAGTACTTC

clone_size: once
j_call: TRBJ1-1
d_call: TRBD1
v_call: TRBV9
cdr3_aa: CASSVGDRGGEEAFF
cdr3_nt: TGTGCCAGCAGCGTAGGGGACAGGGGAGGCGAGGAAGCTTTCTTT

clone_size: .
j_call: TRBJ1-1
d_call: .
v_call: TRBV7-8
cdr3_aa: CASSLYGDFAEAFF
cdr3_nt: TGTGCCAGCAGCTTATACGGGGATTTCGCTGAAGCTTTCTTT

clone_size: .
j_call: TRBJ1-2
d_call: .
v_call: TRBV14
cdr3_aa: CASSQGRNYGYTF
cdr3_nt: TGTGCCAGCAGCCAGGGCCGAAACTATGGCTACACCTTC

clone_size: .
j_call: TRBJ2-5
d_call: TRBD1
v_call: TRBV7-3
cdr3_aa: CASSPGQGSGETQYF
cdr3_nt: TGTGCCAGCAGCCCCGGACAGGGGTCCGGGGAGACCCAGTACTTC

clone_size: .
j_call: TRBJ2-1
d_call: .
v_call: TRBV3-1/TRBV3-2
cdr3_aa: CASRQGGNEQFF
cdr3_nt: TGTGCCAGCCGTCAGGGCGGCAATGAGCAGTTCTTC

clone_size: .
j_call: TRBJ1-3
d_call: TRBD1
v_call: TRBV6-6
cdr3_aa: CASSGTDRVENTIYF
cdr3_nt: TGTGCCAGCAGTGGGACAGACAGGGTCGAGAACACCATATATTTT

clone_size: .
j_call: TRBJ1-4
d_call: .
v_call: TRBV3-1/TRBV3-2
cdr3_aa: CASSLSGTHGEKLFF
cdr3_nt: TGTGCCAGCAGCCTAAGCGGGACCCACGGAGAAAAACTGTTTTTT

clone_size: .
j_call: TRBJ2-5
d_call: TRBD1
v_call: TRBV7-9
cdr3_aa: CASSLSSGGVETQYF
cdr3_nt: TGTGCCAGCAGCTTATCTTCAGGGGGCGTGGAGACCCAGTACTTC

clone_size: .
j_call: TRBJ2-6
d_call: TRBD1
v_call: TRBV30
cdr3_aa: CATHRDRAPSGANVLTF
cdr3_nt: TGTGCCACCCACCGGGACAGGGCACCATCTGGGGCCAACGTCCTGACTTTC

clone_size: .
j_call: TRBJ2-6
d_call: .
v_call: TRBV18
cdr3_aa: CASSPVGIPSGANVLTF
cdr3_nt: TGTGCCAGCTCACCGGTGGGCATACCCTCTGGGGCCAACGTCCTGACTTTC

clone_size: .
j_call: TRBJ2-3
d_call: .
v_call: TRBV3-1/TRBV3-2
cdr3_aa: CASSQDGSLTDTQYF
cdr3_nt: TGTGCCAGCAGCCAAGATGGTAGCCTCACAGATACGCAGTATTTT

clone_size: .
j_call: TRBJ2-1
d_call: .
v_call: TRBV7-3
cdr3_aa: CASSFGQPSNNEQFF
cdr3_nt: TGTGCCAGCAGCTTTGGCCAACCCTCAAACAATGAGCAGTTCTTC

clone_size: .
j_call: TRBJ1-5
d_call: .
v_call: TRBV7-9
cdr3_aa: CASSPLGGIHQPQHF
cdr3_nt: TGTGCCAGCAGCCCACTCGGGGGGATTCATCAGCCCCAGCATTTT

clone_size: .
j_call: TRBJ1-4
d_call: .
v_call: TRBV2
cdr3_aa: CASSELDRLATNEKLFF
cdr3_nt: TGTGCCAGCAGTGAACTCGACAGGCTTGCAACTAATGAAAAACTGTTTTTT

clone_size: .
j_call: TRBJ2-3
d_call: .
v_call: TRBV24-1
cdr3_aa: CATSDSGLATDTQYF
cdr3_nt: TGTGCCACCAGTGATTCGGGTCTAGCGACAGATACGCAGTATTTT

clone_size: .
j_call: TRBJ1-1
d_call: TRBD1
v_call: TRBV4-2
cdr3_aa: CASSHDRQGEEAFF
cdr3_nt: TGTGCCAGCAGCCATGATAGACAGGGTGAAGAAGCTTTCTTT

clone_size: .
j_call: TRBJ2-7
d_call: TRBD1
v_call: TRBV28
cdr3_aa: CASSSGTGGSYEQYF
cdr3_nt: TGTGCCAGCAGTTCCGGGACAGGGGGCTCATACGAGCAGTACTTC

clone_size: .
j_call: TRBJ1-1
d_call: .
v_call: TRBV7-9
cdr3_aa: CASSFGQANTEAFF
cdr3_nt: TGTGCCAGCAGCTTTGGGCAGGCCAACACTGAAGCTTTCTTT

clone_size: .
j_call: TRBJ1-1
d_call: .
v_call: TRBV9
cdr3_aa: CASSTDGRGTEAFF
cdr3_nt: TGTGCCAGCAGCACAGATGGGCGGGGCACTGAAGCTTTCTTT

clone_size: .
j_call: TRBJ2-7
d_call: .
v_call: TRBV30
cdr3_aa: CAWSSDGVSSYEQYF
cdr3_nt: TGTGCCTGGAGTTCTGACGGGGTGAGCTCCTACGAGCAGTACTTC

clone_size: .
j_call: TRBJ2-3
d_call: .
v_call: TRBV5-1
cdr3_aa: CASGPGSYTDTQYF
cdr3_nt: TGCGCCAGCGGGCCTGGCAGCTACACAGATACGCAGTATTTT

clone_size: .
j_call: TRBJ1-1
d_call: TRBD1
v_call: TRBV6-1
cdr3_aa: CASSVNHYRGRFTEAFF
cdr3_nt: TGTGCCAGCAGTGTAAACCACTACAGGGGGAGGTTCACTGAAGCTTTCTTT

clone_size: .
j_call: TRBJ2-1
d_call: .
v_call: TRBV6-2/TRBV6-3
cdr3_aa: CASSWFRTPQFF
cdr3_nt: TGTGCCAGCAGCTGGTTTAGGACACCGCAGTTCTTC

clone_size: .
j_call: TRBJ2-3
d_call: .
v_call: TRBV7-6
cdr3_aa: CASSPRGFGQDTQYF
cdr3_nt: TGTGCCAGCAGCCCTAGGGGTTTCGGCCAAGATACGCAGTATTTT

clone_size: .
j_call: TRBJ2-5
d_call: TRBD2
v_call: TRBV7-7
cdr3_aa: CASSLGLAGQETQYF
cdr3_nt: TGTGCCAGCAGCTTAGGGCTAGCGGGCCAAGAGACCCAGTACTTC

clone_size: .
j_call: TRBJ1-1
d_call: .
v_call: TRBV6-4
cdr3_aa: CASRTAARRDTEAFF
cdr3_nt: TGTGCCAGCAGAACTGCGGCTCGCAGGGACACTGAAGCTTTCTTT

clone_size: .
j_call: TRBJ1-2
d_call: .
v_call: TRBV7-9
cdr3_aa: CASSLVEASGYTF
cdr3_nt: TGTGCCAGCAGCTTAGTAGAGGCGAGTGGCTACACCTTC

clone_size: few
j_call: TRBJ1-4
d_call: .
v_call: TRBV5-1
cdr3_aa: CASSSTGQGSNEKLFF
cdr3_nt: TGCGCCAGCAGCTCCACGGGGCAGGGGTCTAATGAAAAACTGTTTTTT

clone_size: .
j_call: TRBJ1-4
d_call: .
v_call: TRBV29-1
cdr3_aa: CSVGQGTNEKLFF
cdr3_nt: TGCAGCGTTGGGCAGGGGACTAATGAAAAACTGTTTTTT

clone_size: .
j_call: TRBJ1-3
d_call: .
v_call: TRBV28
cdr3_aa: CASSLRQTHSGNTIYF
cdr3_nt: TGTGCCAGCAGTTTAAGACAGACTCACTCTGGAAACACCATATATTTT

clone_size: .
j_call: TRBJ1-2
d_call: TRBD1
v_call: TRBV24-1
cdr3_aa: CATSDTRTGSSYGYTF
cdr3_nt: TGTGCCACCAGTGACACGAGGACAGGGAGTTCCTATGGCTACACCTTC

clone_size: .
j_call: TRBJ1-2
d_call: .
v_call: TRBV7-9
cdr3_aa: CASSLEAESGYTF
cdr3_nt: TGTGCCAGCAGCTTAGAAGCGGAATCAGGCTACACCTTC

clone_size: .
j_call: TRBJ2-3
d_call: .
v_call: TRBV29-1
cdr3_aa: CSADLTGHYTDTQYF
cdr3_nt: TGCAGCGCTGACCTAACAGGTCACTACACAGATACGCAGTATTTT

clone_size: once
j_call: TRBJ2-1
d_call: .
v_call: TRBV19
cdr3_aa: CASSSGYLYNEQFF
cdr3_nt: TGTGCCAGTAGTAGCGGCTACCTTTACAATGAGCAGTTCTTC

clone_size: .
j_call: TRBJ1-4
d_call: TRBD1
v_call: TRBV2
cdr3_aa: CAKRTGAREEKLFF
cdr3_nt: TGTGCCAAGAGAACAGGGGCCCGGGAGGAAAAACTGTTTTTT

clone_size: .
j_call: TRBJ1-2
d_call: .
v_call: TRBV28
cdr3_aa: CASSSSRVGYTF
cdr3_nt: TGTGCCAGCAGTTCGAGCCGGGTTGGCTACACCTTC

clone_size: .
j_call: TRBJ2-7
d_call: TRBD2
v_call: TRBV6-2/TRBV6-3
cdr3_aa: CASTPLAGGRYEQYF
cdr3_nt: TGTGCCAGCACCCCGCTAGCGGGAGGGCGGTACGAGCAGTACTTC

clone_size: once
j_call: TRBJ2-7
d_call: .
v_call: TRBV2
cdr3_aa: CASRGSQGGYEQYF
cdr3_nt: TGTGCCAGCAGGGGCTCCCAAGGGGGCTACGAGCAGTACTTC

clone_size: .
j_call: TRBJ1-4
d_call: .
v_call: TRBV5-1
cdr3_aa: CASRTTATNEKLFF
cdr3_nt: TGCGCCAGCAGAACGACAGCAACTAATGAAAAACTGTTTTTT

clone_size: .
j_call: TRBJ1-2
d_call: .
v_call: TRBV9
cdr3_aa: CASSPGGGMSNYGYTF
cdr3_nt: TGTGCCAGCAGCCCCGGCGGGGGGATGTCGAACTATGGCTACACCTTC

clone_size: .
j_call: TRBJ2-5
d_call: .
v_call: TRBV18
cdr3_aa: CASSPGSQETQYF
cdr3_nt: TGTGCCAGCTCACCAGGGAGTCAAGAGACCCAGTACTTC

clone_size: .
j_call: TRBJ1-5
d_call: .
v_call: TRBV3-1/TRBV3-2
cdr3_aa: CASSPTQDRQPQHF
cdr3_nt: TGTGCCAGCAGCCCAACACAGGACCGTCAGCCCCAGCATTTT

clone_size: few
j_call: TRBJ2-7
d_call: .
v_call: TRBV2
cdr3_aa: CATGGGIWSEQYF
cdr3_nt: TGTGCCACCGGGGGAGGTATATGGAGCGAGCAGTACTTC